The TCR beta chain described here comes from a study of blood T cell repertoires in COVID-19. On the study more broadly: Specimens from acute and convalescent COVID-19 originated in the United States, Italy and Spain.

The V gene lost 0 bases and the J gene lost 9 bases, with 12 bases spanning the gap. The CDR3 runs to 14 residues. The germline V gene encodes CDR1 MNHEY and CDR2 SVGAGI. Measured with immunoSEQ multiplex PCR; TCRdb has only the in-frame clones, and not every one. The sample records approximately 210,000 clones, about 83% being singletons. The chain combines TRBV6-5 with TRBJ1-5; no definite D call. The sequenced sample was peripheral blood. The sequence was collected from a man between 50 and 59 years old with active or convalescent COVID-19. The CDR3 protein is CASSYSRGGGPQHF. In DNA, the CDR3 is TGTGCCAGCAGTTACTCGAGAGGCGGCGGGCCCCAGCATTTT.